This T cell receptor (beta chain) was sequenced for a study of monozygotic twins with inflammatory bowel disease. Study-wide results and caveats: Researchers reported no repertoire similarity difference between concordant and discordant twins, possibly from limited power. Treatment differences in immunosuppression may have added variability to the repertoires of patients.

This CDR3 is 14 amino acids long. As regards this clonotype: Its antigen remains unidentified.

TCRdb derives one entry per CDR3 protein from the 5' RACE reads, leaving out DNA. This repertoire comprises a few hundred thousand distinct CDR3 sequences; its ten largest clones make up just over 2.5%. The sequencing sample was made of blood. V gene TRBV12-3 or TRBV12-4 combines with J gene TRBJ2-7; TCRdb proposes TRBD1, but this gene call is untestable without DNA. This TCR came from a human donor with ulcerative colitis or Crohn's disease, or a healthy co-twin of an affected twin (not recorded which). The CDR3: CASSGGTRYYEQYF.